This T cell receptor (beta chain) derives from a study of T cells in Graves' hyperthyroidism and ophthalmopathy. Study-level points and caveats: Most clonotypes that expanded in the thyroid above 0.001 also showed up in blood.

RNA transcripts provided the source from which TCR beta CDR3 regions were amplified. When the TCR CDR3 underwent first-round RT-PCR, the HTBI primer set was used. From the multiplex PCR reads, TCRdb called clonotypes with MiXCR, one entry per CDR3 protein. The sample lists approximately 510,000 distinct CDR3 sequences; 46% were seen once. Patients showing uncontrolled infection, other autoimmune disease, pregnancy or lactation were ineligible. The diagnostic basis comprised clinical symptoms, serum thyroxine and TRAb, thyroid ultrasound and orbital computed tomography. Details on this clonotype: Its target is not known.

The CDR3 is made up of 14 amino acids. CDR1 and CDR2 (germline): SNHLY, FYNNEI. V lost 8 bases to trimming and J lost 4 bases; unmatched junction nucleotides: 8. The TCR sequence derives from an adult woman with Graves' disease, either hyperthyroidism or ophthalmopathy (not recorded which). The sample comprised peripheral blood or thyroid tissue (not recorded which). This chain joins TRBV2 and TRBJ1-5; 7 nucleotides line up with TRBD1. This CDR3 reads CASLPDRENQPQHF. CDR3 coding DNA: TGTGCCAGCCTCCCTGACAGGGAGAATCAGCCCCAGCATTTT.